Below are 27 T cell receptor beta chains sequenced from a single sample in a study of blood T cell repertoires in COVID-19 (TCRdb year 2020). The method was the immunoSEQ multiplex PCR assay. TCRdb's version of the immuneACCESS table is confined to in-frame rearrangements and falls short of the full clone set. An unresolved V gene accounts for under half of the shortfall where checked; the remainder is of unknown origin. This sample is represented by 150,000 to 250,000 clones; roughly 80% of them were singletons. The top ten constitute approximately 6% of the sample. The specimen sequenced was peripheral blood. The receptors were sampled from a woman aged 40 to 50 with COVID-19, enrolled during active disease.

This chain's CDR3 is CASSLIIQGANEQFF. In DNA form, the CDR3 reads TGTGCCAGCAGTTTAATAATCCAAGGGGCCAATGAGCAGTTCTTC. The chain carries TRBV6-5 and TRBJ2-1; weak D call: TRBD1 (5 bases). Germline CDR1 reads MNHEY; CDR2 reads SVGAGI. V was cut by 4 bases and J by 6 bases, with 16 bases left in between. The CDR3 sequence is 15 residues long.

The V call is TRBV7-9, the J call TRBJ2-1, with 14 bases identical to TRBD2. V lost 3 bases, J lost 1 base, and 5 bases stayed unmatched. Germline-derived CDR1 and CDR2 are SEHNR and FQNEAQ (reference sequence). The CDR3 has 18 amino acids. Here the CDR3 DNA reads TGTGCCAGCAGCTTCCCGACTAGCGGGGGGGTGTCCTACAATGAGCAGTTCTTC. Protein sequence: CASSFPTSGGVSYNEQFF.

The chain employs TRBV5-1 and TRBJ2-1, with D hard to call. The CDR3 length is 13 residues. Trimming took off 0 bases at V and 7 bases at J, with 8 bases between the two ends. Looked up from germline, CDR1 is SGHRS and CDR2 is YFSETQ. The CDR3 coding sequence is TGCGCCAGCAGCTTGGATAATGAGAATGAGCAGTTCTTC. Translated, it gives CASSLDNENEQFF.

J is TRBJ2-7 and V is TRBV27, with 9 bases that match TRBD1. CDR3 size: 14 residues. V lost 5 bases and J lost 3; bases outside the gene matches: 5. The V gene's germline CDR1 is MNHEY and CDR2 SMNVEV (reference sequence). CDR3 DNA sequence: TGTGCCAGCAGTCTCGACAGGGGGTACTACGAGCAGTACTTC. This sequence encodes CASSLDRGYYEQYF.

The DNA of the CDR3 is TGTGCCAGCAGTTCGGCAGGGGAAGGCTCCACTGAAGCTTTCTTT. Its protein product is CASSSAGEGSTEAFF. This chain links TRBV6-5 with TRBJ1-1; weak D call: TRBD1 (6 bases). V shed 4 bases and J shed 4 bases, with 16 bases lying between them. The CDR3 consists of 15 residues. Germline loops: CDR1 MNHEY, CDR2 SVGAGI.

There are a few counts of this clone. V is TRBV9 and J is TRBJ2-2, with TRBD1 identical over 7 bases. J gave up 7 bases and V 4 bases, and 10 bases lay outside the gene matches. From germline, CDR1 is SGDLS and CDR2 YYNGEE. The CDR3 is 15 residues long. The CDR3 nucleotides are TGTGCCAGCAGCCCCCAGAGGCAGGGGGTCGGGGAGCTGTTTTTT. This sequence encodes CASSPQRQGVGELFF.

This chain links TRBV6-6 with TRBJ2-3; 9 bases are a match to TRBD2. From germline, CDR1 is MNHNY and CDR2 SVGAGI (reference sequence). This CDR3 has 17 residues. V dropped 6 bases and J dropped 0; count of bases not matched to a gene: 10. The CDR3 loop reads CASRRLGAGGSTDTQYF. The CDR3 DNA reads as TGTGCCAGCAGACGACTCGGAGCGGGGGGCAGCACAGATACGCAGTATTTT.

The chain is built from TRBV6-5 and TRBJ1-6; 9 nucleotides match TRBD1. Germline-derived CDR1 and CDR2 are MNHEY and SVGAGI. The CDR3 consists of 14 residues. With 10 bases clipped from V and 7 bases from J, the junction kept 8 bases outside the gene matches. The CDR3: CATKQGARNSPLHF. The CDR3 nucleotides read TGTGCCACCAAACAGGGGGCTAGAAATTCACCCCTCCACTTT.

This clone was seen a single time. This chain uses TRBV15 with TRBJ1-2; TRBD1 matches 10 bases. The CDR3 spans 13 residues. V lost 6 bases and J lost 8; bases outside the gene matches: 6. Per the germline V gene, CDR1 is LNHNV and CDR2 is YYDKDF (reference sequence). The CDR3 loop reads CATRRDRGGGYTF. The CDR3 DNA reads as TGTGCCACCAGAAGGGACAGGGGAGGCGGCTACACCTTC.

The CDR3 sequence is CSVGEQGGTGELFF. The CDR3 bases are TGCAGCGTTGGTGAGCAGGGAGGGACCGGGGAGCTGTTTTTT. The J gene is TRBJ2-2, the V gene TRBV29-1; 7 nucleotides line up with TRBD2. CDR1 and CDR2 from the germline V gene are SQVTM and ANQGSEA. This CDR3 region has 14 residues. J lost 5 bases, V lost 4 bases, and 7 bases had no gene match.

The rearrangement uses TRBV27 and TRBJ1-3, with a tentative D call TRBD1 (5 bases). The germline gives CDR1 MNHEY, CDR2 SMNVEV (reference sequence). CDR3 size: 13 residues. V lost 2 bases and J 7 bases, leaving 9 bases between the germline ends. The CDR3 DNA sequence: TGTGCCAGCAGTTTAAGGGGCGGCAACACCATATATTTT. Translating it yields CASSLRGGNTIYF.

The V and J genes are TRBV7-9 and TRBJ1-6; 8 nucleotides align to TRBD1. Germline CDR1 and CDR2: SEHNR and FQNEAQ (reference sequence). The junction had 11 bases not matched to a gene; V was cut back by 9 bases and J by 7 bases. This CDR3 spans 15 amino acids. The CDR3 DNA is TGTGCCAGTCAACCCACAGGGGGAACGAATTCACCCCTCCACTTT. Encoded protein: CASQPTGGTNSPLHF. Variable domain in full (rest from reference TRBV7-9 and TRBJ1-6): DTGVSQNPRHKITKRGQNVTFRCDPISEHNRLYWYRQTLGQGPEFLTYFQNEAQLEKSRLLSDRFSAERPKGSFSTLEIQRTEQGDSAMYLCASQPTGGTNSPLHFGNGTRLTVT.

The J gene is TRBJ1-4, the V gene TRBV2; D may be TRBD1 (6 bases). Germline CDR1 reads SNHLY; CDR2 reads FYNNEI. Trimming left V 6 bases short and J 0 bases short, with 11 bases between. The CDR3 is made up of 15 amino acids. The CDR3 loop is CASRLRTATNEKLFF. CDR3 in DNA: TGTGCCAGCAGACTTAGGACAGCAACTAATGAAAAACTGTTTTTT.

The rearrangement joins TRBV2 to TRBJ1-1, with D possibly TRBD1 on 6 matching bases. V lost 8 bases and J 0 bases, leaving 16 bases between the germline ends. The CDR3 covers 15 residues. CDR1 is SNHLY, CDR2 FYNNEI, per germline. The CDR3 protein is CASCEGTPMNTEAFF. In nucleotides, the CDR3 is TGTGCCAGCTGCGAAGGGACACCCATGAACACTGAAGCTTTCTTT.

The count of this clone is one. This chain links TRBV3-1 (or the pseudogene TRBV3-2) with TRBJ1-1; D is undetermined. Germline loops: CDR1 LGHDT, CDR2 YNNKEL (reference sequence). With 1 base removed from V and 5 bases from J, the gap between germline ends came to 11 bases. The CDR3 spans 14 residues. The chain's CDR3 is CASSQGRQTTEAFF. CDR3 nucleotide sequence: TGTGCCAGCAGCCAAGGCCGGCAGACTACTGAAGCTTTCTTT.

This sequence joins TRBV7-8 and TRBJ2-7; D is perhaps TRBD2 (6 bases). With 1 base removed from V and 3 bases from J, the gap between germline ends came to 22 bases. Germline V CDR1 and CDR2: SGHVS, FQNEAQ. The CDR3 totals 18 residues. CDR3 loop: CASSLVLTRAGTYYEQYF. The DNA for the CDR3 is TGTGCCAGCAGCTTAGTTTTGACGCGGGCGGGGACTTACTACGAGCAGTACTTC. Looking up the rest from reference TRBV7-8 and TRBJ2-7 gives the full variable domain: GAGVSQSPRYKVAKRGQDVALRCDPISGHVSLFWYQQALGQGPEFLTYFQNEAQLDKSGLPSDRFFAERPEGSVSTLKIQRTQQEDSAVYLCASSLVLTRAGTYYEQYFGPGTRLTVT.

The rearrangement joins TRBV9 to TRBJ2-7; D is undetermined. Germline CDR1 and CDR2: SGDLS and YYNGEE. Trimming left V 0 bases short and J 4 bases short, with 14 bases between. This CDR3 comprises 15 residues. For the CDR3, the DNA is TGTGCCAGCAGCGTAGACGGCAGGAACCCTTACGAGCAGTACTTC. Translated: CASSVDGRNPYEQYF.

This sequence joins TRBV6-5 and TRBJ1-2; D may be TRBD1 (5 bases). The germline CDR1 and CDR2 sequences are MNHEY and SVGAGI. This CDR3 comprises 15 residues. V was clipped by 8 bases and J by 8 bases, with 24 bases between them. The CDR3: CASFPHLTDLRGYTF. CDR3 bases: TGTGCCAGCTTCCCTCATCTGACAGATTTAAGGGGCTACACCTTC.

This clone showed up just once. This chain uses TRBV6-6 with TRBJ1-2, with 8 bases identical to TRBD1. V dropped 5 bases and J dropped 2; count of bases not matched to a gene: 19. There are 19 residues in the CDR3. Per germline, CDR1 MNHNY and CDR2 SVGAGI (reference sequence). CDR3 nucleotide sequence: TGTGCCAGCAGTCCCCTCTCCTCGGTGACAGGGGCGAGGAACTATGGCTACACCTTC. Its translation is CASSPLSSVTGARNYGYTF.

The chain couples TRBV5-1 to TRBJ2-1; 8 positions agree with TRBD1. V lost 6 bases to trimming and J lost 2 bases; unmatched junction nucleotides: 13. This CDR3 comprises 17 residues. Germline assignment: CDR1 SGHRS and CDR2 YFSETQ. Here the CDR3 reads CASTLPGQGGPYNEQFF. The CDR3 nucleotides read TGCGCCAGCACCCTCCCAGGACAGGGTGGACCCTACAATGAGCAGTTCTTC.

This clone appeared a few times. V gene TRBV19 combines with J gene TRBJ1-5, with D unresolved. Germline CDR1 LNHDA, CDR2 SQIVND (reference sequence). CDR3 length equals 12 residues. The V end lost 5 bases, the J end lost 2 bases, and 4 bases lay between the germline ends. In DNA, the CDR3 is TGTGCCAGTAGTCCGGGCAATCAGCCCCAGCATTTT. Protein sequence: CASSPGNQPQHF.

V usage is TRBV16 and J usage is TRBJ2-2, with 8 bases matching TRBD1. Germline V gene data show CDR1 as KGHSY and CDR2 as FQNENV. The V gene end was trimmed by 6 bases and the J gene end by 6 bases; junction bases not matched to a gene: 6. This CDR3 spans 14 amino acids. The CDR3 sequence is CASRPQGAPGELFF. CDR3 nucleotide sequence: TGTGCCAGCAGACCGCAGGGGGCGCCCGGGGAGCTGTTTTTT.

The chain carries TRBV9 and TRBJ2-1, with 8 bases that match TRBD2. V gave up 4 bases and J gave up 7 bases; unmatched junction bases: 4. From germline, CDR1 is SGDLS and CDR2 YYNGEE. There are 13 residues in the CDR3. Here the CDR3 reads CASSPSGGNEQFF. The DNA for the CDR3 is TGTGCCAGCAGCCCGAGCGGGGGAAATGAGCAGTTCTTC.

The genes are TRBV5-6 and TRBJ1-2; D gene ambiguous. The germline V gene has CDR1 SGHDT and CDR2 YYEEEE. This CDR3 spans 13 amino acids. Trimming cost V 0 bases and J 2 bases, with 5 bases left between them. CDR3 in DNA: TGTGCCAGCAGCTTGGCACAGAACTATGGCTACACCTTC. It encodes CASSLAQNYGYTF.

V and J are TRBV10-3 and TRBJ1-1, with 10 bases that match TRBD1. Germline lookup yields CDR1 ENHRY and CDR2 SYGVKD. The CDR3 runs to 15 residues. Trimming at V came to 7 bases and at J to 4 bases, leaving 9 bases not matched to a gene. The CDR3 here is CAITADRGRGTEAFF. The CDR3 bases are TGTGCCATCACCGCTGACAGGGGGCGCGGCACTGAAGCTTTCTTT.

The V and J genes are TRBV7-8 and TRBJ2-7, with a possible D match to TRBD1 (6 bases). Germline lookup yields CDR1 SGHVS and CDR2 FQNEAQ. V dropped 5 bases and J dropped 2 bases, with 13 bases sitting between them. The CDR3 loop spans 14 amino acids. CDR3 nucleotide sequence: TGTGCCAGCAGCCCTGACAGGTTACCCTACGAGCAGTACTTC. This translates into CASSPDRLPYEQYF.

The chain recombines TRBV4-3 with TRBJ2-1; TRBD2 agrees at 8 bases. With 3 bases clipped from V and 4 bases from J, the junction kept 11 bases outside the gene matches. CDR1 and CDR2 (germline): LGHNA, YSLEER. This CDR3 spans 17 amino acids. The CDR3 region has the DNA TGCGCCAGCAGCCAGGGTGCCGCGGGGGGACCTTACAATGAGCAGTTCTTC. Translation gives CASSQGAAGGPYNEQFF.